Reported below is one T cell receptor beta chain. This specimen belongs to a study of blood T cell repertoires in COVID-19. Whole-study context: Spain, Italy and the United States supplied samples that represented acute and convalescent COVID-19. Sample material is recorded as cDNA or gDNA derived from T cells, B-cell-depleted T cells, or PBMCs.

Looked up from germline, CDR1 is KGHSH and CDR2 is LQKENI. This CDR3 is built from 11 residues. Trimming removed 3 bases at V and 3 bases at J, with 3 bases between. Original analysis: Reference gene primer amplification gave nucleated cell count estimates. The repertoire was sequenced with immunoSEQ multiplex PCR; TCRdb's copy has only in-frame clones and lacks some. V and J calls and clone size come straight from that table; D and trimming were deduced from the DNA. The table shows under 300,000 clones, with over 80% occurring only once. This clonotype originated in a man aged 55 to 70 who had recovered from COVID-19. The chain uses TRBV18 and TRBJ2-7; D is uncertain. Sequencing input: peripheral blood. The CDR3 coding sequence is TGTGCCAGCTCACCTAACTACGAGCAGTACTTC. The encoded protein is CASSPNYEQYF.